This T cell receptor beta chain appears in the sequencing data of a study of graft-versus-host responses after intestinal transplantation. About the study: Each recipient received anti-thymocyte globulin induction, then tacrolimus and steroids for approximately 3 years.

Concerning this clone: The antigen remains unidentified.

The table came from immunoSEQ multiplex PCR; TCRdb's copy has only in-frame clones and leaves some out. The sample yields around 55,000 clones, around 89% seen once. Germline lookup yields CDR1 SGHTA and CDR2 FQGNSA. This CDR3 is 13 amino acids long. The V end lost 0 bases, the J end lost 4 bases, and 7 bases lay between the germline ends. The material was unstimulated CD4+ T cells sorted from spleen or lymph node cells, obtained before transplant. J is TRBJ2-7 and V is TRBV7-2; TRBD1 is a possible D gene (5 bases). This receptor was obtained from a human donor who was the organ donor for an intestinal transplant. This CDR3 is CASSLAAGYEQYF. The CDR3 DNA is TGTGCCAGCAGCTTAGCGGCAGGGTACGAGCAGTACTTC.